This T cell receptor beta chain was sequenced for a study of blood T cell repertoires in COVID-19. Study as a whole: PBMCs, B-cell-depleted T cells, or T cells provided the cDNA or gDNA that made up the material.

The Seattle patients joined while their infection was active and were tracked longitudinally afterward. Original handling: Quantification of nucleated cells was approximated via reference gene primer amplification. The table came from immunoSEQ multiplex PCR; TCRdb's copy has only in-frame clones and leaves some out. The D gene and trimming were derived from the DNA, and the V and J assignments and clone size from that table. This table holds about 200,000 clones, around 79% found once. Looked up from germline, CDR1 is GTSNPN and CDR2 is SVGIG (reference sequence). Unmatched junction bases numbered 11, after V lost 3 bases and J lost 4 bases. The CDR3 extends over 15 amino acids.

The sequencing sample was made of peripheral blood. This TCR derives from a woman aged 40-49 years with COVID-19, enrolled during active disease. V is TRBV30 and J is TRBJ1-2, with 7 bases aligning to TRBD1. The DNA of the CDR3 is TGTGCCTGGAGGGGGGGACAGAAGGCCATCTATGGCTACACCTTC. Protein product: CAWRGGQKAIYGYTF. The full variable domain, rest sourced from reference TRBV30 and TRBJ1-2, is SQTIHQWPATLVQPVGSPLSLECTVEGTSNPNLYWYRQAAGRGLQLLFYSVGIGQISSEVPQNLSASRPQDRQFILSSKKLLLSDSGFYLCAWRGGQKAIYGYTFGSGTRLTVV.